The next 20 T cell receptor beta chains were all read from a single sample in a study of blood T cell repertoires in COVID-19. The method was immunoSEQ multiplex PCR; TCRdb's version includes in-frame clones alone and lacks a portion of them. The sample contains some 100,000 clones, approximately 85% of which appear only once. Sequenced material: peripheral blood. Receptors originate from an older woman with acute or convalescent COVID-19.

The chain joins TRBV29-1 to TRBJ2-1; TRBD2 aligns across 16 bases. The CDR3 totals 16 residues. The germline CDR1 and CDR2 sequences are SQVTM and ANQGSEA. V lost 8 bases and J lost 7; bases outside the gene matches: 11. The CDR3 DNA reads as TGCAGCATTCAACCGGGACTAGCGGGAGGGCCGAATGAGCAGTTCTTC. It is translated as CSIQPGLAGGPNEQFF.

The V and J genes are TRBV6-6 and TRBJ2-7, with 7 bases that match TRBD1. J was trimmed by 3 bases and V by 0 bases; bases with no gene match: 2. The CDR3 is 14 amino acids. Germline values: CDR1 MNHNY, CDR2 SVGAGI (reference sequence). The CDR3, as DNA: TGTGCCAGCAGTTACTCGACAGGGAACTACGAGCAGTACTTC. It encodes CASSYSTGNYEQYF.

This chain joins TRBV30 and TRBJ1-2; D is perhaps TRBD1 (6 bases). CDR1 GTSNPN and CDR2 SVGIG come from the germline V gene (reference sequence). V was shortened by 0 bases and J by 8 bases, with 13 bases between the two germline ends. This CDR3 comprises 13 residues. DNA of the CDR3: TGTGCCTGGAGTGTACTGCCAGGGGAAGGCTACACCTTC. This encodes CAWSVLPGEGYTF. Together with reference TRBV30 and TRBJ1-2, the CDR3 gives the full variable domain: SQTIHQWPATLVQPVGSPLSLECTVEGTSNPNLYWYRQAAGRGLQLLFYSVGIGQISSEVPQNLSASRPQDRQFILSSKKLLLSDSGFYLCAWSVLPGEGYTFGSGTRLTVV.

This rearrangement joins TRBV29-1 to TRBJ2-3, with D possibly TRBD2 on 6 matching bases. The CDR3 sequence is 12 residues long. The V and J ends lost 8 bases and 7 bases respectively, with 16 bases between them. CDR1 SQVTM and CDR2 ANQGSEA come from the germline V gene. The CDR3 sequence is CSLGAGPNTQYF. The CDR3 DNA reads as TGCAGCCTCGGAGCGGGCCCAAATACGCAGTATTTT.

The CDR3 bases are TGTGCCAGCAGCCCCGGTGGCGGGACCTCGGATGAGCAGTTCTTC. Its translation: CASSPGGGTSDEQFF. This sequence joins TRBV11-3 and TRBJ2-1; D is perhaps TRBD2 (6 bases). The CDR3 spans 15 residues. Germline V lookup: CDR1 SGHNT, CDR2 YENEEA. V was trimmed by 5 bases and J by 8 bases, leaving 19 bases between them.

The chain couples TRBV18 to TRBJ2-7; the match to TRBD1 covers 7 bases. With 3 bases clipped from V and 5 bases from J, the junction kept 7 bases outside the gene matches. This CDR3 contains 14 residues. CDR1 and CDR2 (germline): KGHSH, LQKENI. DNA of the CDR3: TGTGCCAGCTCACCCTCGCAGGGGGTCAACGAGCAGTACTTC. It codes for CASSPSQGVNEQYF.

The chain uses TRBV10-2 and TRBJ1-5; D might be TRBD1 (6 bases). Trimming took off 5 bases at V and 7 bases at J, with 15 bases between the two ends. Germline values: CDR1 WSHSY, CDR2 SAAADI. The CDR3 is 14 residues long. CDR3 amino acids: CASSPSGGGQPQHF. CDR3 nucleotides: TGCGCCAGCAGTCCTAGTGGGGGCGGCCAGCCCCAGCATTTT.

Only a few counts were recorded for this clone. The chain recombines TRBV10-1 with TRBJ1-5, with 7 nucleotides matching TRBD1. This CDR3 comprises 16 residues. V trimming: 0 bases; J trimming: 7 bases; junction bases outside the gene matches: 9. CDR1 is WNHNN and CDR2 is SYGVQD in the germline V gene (reference sequence). CDR3 sequence: CASSESTGEEGQPQHF. The CDR3 nucleotides read TGCGCCAGCAGTGAGTCAACAGGGGAGGAAGGCCAGCCCCAGCATTTT.

The chain recombines TRBV6-5 with TRBJ1-2; 8 bases are a match to TRBD1. V shed 11 bases and J 3 bases; nucleotides not matched to a gene: 5. Germline CDR1 reads MNHEY; CDR2 reads SVGAGI. The CDR3 loop spans 12 amino acids. The CDR3 nucleotides read TGTGCCGGCTCGGACAGGGACTATGGCTACACCTTC. Protein product: CAGSDRDYGYTF.

This rearrangement joins TRBV5-6 to TRBJ1-5; D remains ambiguous. Trimming shortened V by 0 bases and J by 5 bases, and 6 bases separated the two germline ends. Germline CDR1 is SGHDT and CDR2 is YYEEEE. This CDR3 has 13 amino acids. This chain's CDR3 is CASSLGGDQPQHF. Written as DNA, the CDR3 is TGTGCCAGCAGCTTGGGGGGAGATCAGCCCCAGCATTTT.

The V gene is TRBV2, the J gene TRBJ1-5; 7 nucleotides line up with TRBD1. The junction had 3 bases not matched to a gene; V was cut back by 7 bases and J by 3 bases. The CDR3 extends over 13 amino acids. Germline loops: CDR1 SNHLY, CDR2 FYNNEI. The CDR3 here is CASKGTDNQPQHF. The DNA of the CDR3 is TGTGCCAGCAAGGGGACAGACAATCAGCCCCAGCATTTT. Filled out from reference TRBV2 and TRBJ1-5, the complete variable domain reads EPEVTQTPSHQVTQMGQEVILRCVPISNHLYFYWYRQILGQKVEFLVSFYNNEISEKSEIFDDQFSVERPDGSNFTLKIRSTKLEDSAMYFCASKGTDNQPQHFGDGTRLSIL.

This sequence joins TRBV9 and TRBJ2-3, with TRBD2 identical over 11 bases. V lost 0 bases and J lost 3; bases outside the gene matches: 3. This CDR3 comprises 16 residues. Germline V gene sequence: CDR1 SGDLS, CDR2 YYNGEE. The CDR3 DNA sequence: TGTGCCAGCAGCGTAGGACTAGCGGGAAATACAGATACGCAGTATTTT. Amino acids: CASSVGLAGNTDTQYF.

This clone was seen a single time. The J gene is TRBJ1-5, the V gene TRBV6-5, with D tentatively TRBD1 (5 bases). This CDR3 spans 14 amino acids. Germline V gene sequence: CDR1 MNHEY, CDR2 SVGAGI. The V end was cut by 8 bases, the J end by 7 bases, with 18 bases between. In DNA form, the CDR3 reads TGTGCCAGCGGGGCTGACGGCAGTTGGCAGCCCCAGCATTTT. The encoded protein is CASGADGSWQPQHF.

The chain is built from TRBV9 and TRBJ2-3; 14 bases match TRBD2. The CDR3 has 16 amino acids. From germline, CDR1 is SGDLS and CDR2 YYNGEE. Germline trimming cut 2 bases from V and 4 bases from J; bases unmatched to any gene: 3. The CDR3 region is CASSVGLAGVSDTQYF. The CDR3 bases are TGTGCCAGCAGCGTGGGACTAGCGGGAGTTTCAGATACGCAGTATTTT. The whole variable domain, filled in from reference TRBV9 and TRBJ2-3, reads DSGVTQTPKHLITATGQRVTLRCSPRSGDLSVYWYQQSLDQGLQFLIQYYNGEERAKGNILERFSAQQFPDLHSELNLSSLELGDSALYFCASSVGLAGVSDTQYFGPGTRLTVL.

This clone has just one count. The chain is built from TRBV6-5 and TRBJ1-1, with a tentative D call TRBD1 (5 bases). The germline V and J ends were trimmed by 2 bases and 6 bases, with 13 bases remaining between them. The CDR3 is 14 amino acids. Germline V gene sequence: CDR1 MNHEY, CDR2 SVGAGI. The CDR3 region has the DNA TGTGCCAGCAGTTACAGGGGCGAAAGCGCTGAAGCTTTCTTT. Translation gives CASSYRGESAEAFF.

The rearrangement links TRBV27 to TRBJ2-2, with 7 nucleotides matching TRBD2. J was trimmed by 0 bases and V by 7 bases; bases with no gene match: 8. There are 16 residues in the CDR3. Per germline, CDR1 MNHEY and CDR2 SMNVEV (reference sequence). DNA of the CDR3: TGTGCCAGCAACCCCCTAGCGGTCGCGAACACCGGGGAGCTGTTTTTT. As protein: CASNPLAVANTGELFF.

This chain's CDR3 is CASSESIGTGWKLFF. In DNA, the CDR3 is TGTGCCAGCAGTGAATCGATAGGGACTGGGTGGAAACTGTTTTTT. V is TRBV6-1 and J is TRBJ1-4, with D maybe TRBD1 (5 bases). CDR1 is MNHNS, CDR2 SASEGT, per germline. With 2 bases removed from V and 11 bases from J, the gap between germline ends came to 18 bases. The CDR3 has 15 residues.

The chain uses TRBV10-3 and TRBJ2-7; D unresolved. V was cut by 6 bases and J by 7 bases, with 13 bases left in between. CDR3 length: 12 residues. Germline assignment: CDR1 ENHRY and CDR2 SYGVKD. CDR3 loop: CAIRTQSREQYF. The CDR3 DNA follows: TGTGCCATCAGAACCCAAAGTAGAGAGCAGTACTTC.

This clone was seen just once. The chain links TRBV18 to TRBJ1-6; D uncertain. Deletions cut 6 bases from V and 8 bases from J, with 11 bases between. Looked up from germline, CDR1 is KGHSH and CDR2 is LQKENI. The CDR3 spans 13 residues. Written as DNA, the CDR3 is TGTGCCAGCTCGCCTTTCATAGATTCACCCCTCCACTTT. The encoded protein is CASSPFIDSPLHF.

This chain links TRBV27 with TRBJ2-3; 9 bases align to TRBD1. CDR1 is MNHEY, CDR2 SMNVEV, per germline (reference sequence). CDR3 size: 15 residues. The ends lost 4 bases at V and 1 base at J; junction bases unmatched: 3. This CDR3 is CASSYGTGRTDTQYF. The CDR3 DNA reads as TGTGCCAGCAGTTACGGGACAGGGCGCACAGATACGCAGTATTTT.